Listed below are T cell receptor beta chains from one sample, sequenced in a study of shared clonotypes between healthy human individuals. The assay was immunoSEQ multiplex PCR, and TCRdb's table has in-frame clones only and misses some. This table holds around 2,000,000 clones, about 95% found once. Specimen: naive CD8+ T cells sorted from blood. These receptors were taken from a man aged 18-30 years in good health. CDR3s include the opening cysteine and the closing phenylalanine or tryptophan. A D gene is named only where the DNA matches it firmly. Clone size appears in some rows only: once, few, many, or a class for an expanded clone.

V gene	clone size	CDR3 length	J gene	D gene	CDR3 DNA	CDR3 protein
TRBV5-6	once	16	TRBJ1-2	.	TGTGCCAGCAGCGTGGAGGGAGGGAGGGGTAACTATGGCTACACCTTC	CASSVEGGRGNYGYTF
TRBV5-6	.	16	TRBJ1-2	TRBD1	TGTGCCAGCAGCTTGGAAGGGACAGGGGCTTTCTATGGCTACACCTTC	CASSLEGTGAFYGYTF
TRBV20-1	.	11	TRBJ2-2	.	TGCAGTGCTAGATTTATCGGGGAGCTGTTTTTT	CSARFIGELFF
TRBV30	.	14	TRBJ2-7	TRBD1	TGTGCCTGGAGTGTCGGACAGGGGTACTACGAGCAGTACTTC	CAWSVGQGYYEQYF
TRBV7-2	.	14	TRBJ2-7	.	TGTGCCAGCAGCCCCTTCGCAGGGGACTACGAGCAGTACTTC	CASSPFAGDYEQYF
TRBV7-2	once	15	TRBJ2-4	TRBD2	TGTGCCAGCAGCTTAGCAGCGGGGGCCCCCGGCATTCAGTACTTC	CASSLAAGAPGIQYF
TRBV10-3	.	16	TRBJ2-7	.	TGTGCCATCAGTGAGGACGAAACTCGGAGCTCCTACGAGCAGTACTTC	CAISEDETRSSYEQYF
TRBV18	.	13	TRBJ2-7	.	TGTGCCAGCTCTGCCGGGACGAACTACGAGCAGTACTTC	CASSAGTNYEQYF
TRBV6-7	.	15	TRBJ2-7	.	TGTGCCAGCAGTCCTAGCGCCAAGCCCTCCTACGAGCAGTACTTC	CASSPSAKPSYEQYF
TRBV6-5	.	13	TRBJ1-1	TRBD1	TGTGCCAGCAGTTACTTACAGGGGTCTGAAGCTTTCTTT	CASSYLQGSEAFF
TRBV15	.	16	TRBJ2-5	TRBD2	TGTGCCACCAGCAGCCCAATCTCTAGCGGGAGTGAGACCCAGTACTTC	CATSSPISSGSETQYF
TRBV12-2	.	12	TRBJ2-7	.	TGTGCAAGTCGCTTAGTGACGACAGGGAGTCACTTC	CASRLVTTGSHF